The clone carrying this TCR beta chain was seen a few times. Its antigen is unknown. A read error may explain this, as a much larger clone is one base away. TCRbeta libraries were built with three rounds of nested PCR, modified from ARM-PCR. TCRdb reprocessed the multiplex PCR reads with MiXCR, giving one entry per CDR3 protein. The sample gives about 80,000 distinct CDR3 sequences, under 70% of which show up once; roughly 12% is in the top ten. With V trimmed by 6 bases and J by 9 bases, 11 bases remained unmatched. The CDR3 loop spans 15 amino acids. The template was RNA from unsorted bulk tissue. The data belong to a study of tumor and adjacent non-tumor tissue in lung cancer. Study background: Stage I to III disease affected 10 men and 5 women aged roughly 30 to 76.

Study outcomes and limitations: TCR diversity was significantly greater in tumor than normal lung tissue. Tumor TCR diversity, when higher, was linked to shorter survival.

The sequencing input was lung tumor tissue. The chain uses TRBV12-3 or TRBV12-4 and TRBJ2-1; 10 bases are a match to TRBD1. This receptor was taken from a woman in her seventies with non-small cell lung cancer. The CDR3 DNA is TGTGCCAGCAGGCGCGAGGACAGGGGGAGGTGTGAGCAGTTCTTC. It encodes CASRREDRGRCEQFF.